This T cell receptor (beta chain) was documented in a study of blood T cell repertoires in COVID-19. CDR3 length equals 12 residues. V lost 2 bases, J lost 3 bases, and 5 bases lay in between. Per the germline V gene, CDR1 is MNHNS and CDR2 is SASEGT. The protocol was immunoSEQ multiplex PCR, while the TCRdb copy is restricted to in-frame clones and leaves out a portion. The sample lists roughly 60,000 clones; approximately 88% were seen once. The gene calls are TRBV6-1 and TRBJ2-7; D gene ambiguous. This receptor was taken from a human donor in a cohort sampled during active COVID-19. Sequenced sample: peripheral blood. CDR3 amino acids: CASSEPRYEQYF. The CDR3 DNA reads TGTGCCAGCAGTGAACCCCGCTACGAGCAGTACTTC.